The 10 T cell receptor beta chains given below trace back to one sample, sequenced in a study of T cells in Graves' hyperthyroidism and ophthalmopathy. Amplification of TCR beta CDR3 regions used RNA as the template. First-round RT-PCR with HTBI primers amplified the TCR CDR3 region. TCRdb called the multiplex PCR reads again in MiXCR, with one record for every CDR3 protein. The sample lists 400,000 to 450,000 distinct CDR3 sequences, roughly 14% seen once, with less than 15% in the top ten. Source material: blood. The receptors here all came from a man between 18 and 29 years old with Graves' ophthalmopathy.

This clonotype was recorded at least ten times. The J gene is TRBJ1-1, the V gene TRBV12-3 or TRBV12-4; 7 nucleotides align to TRBD1. V trimming: 2 bases; J trimming: 7 bases; junction bases outside the gene matches: 7. The CDR3 is 14 amino acids. The CDR3 DNA sequence: TGTGCCAGCAGTTTAAGGGGGCATTATTATGAAGCTTTCTTT. It translates to CASSLRGHYYEAFF.

This clonotype was detected many times. This chain joins TRBV27 and TRBJ2-5; a possible D gene is TRBD1 (6 bases). V was trimmed by 6 bases and J by 6 bases, leaving 23 bases between them. The CDR3 loop spans 16 amino acids. Germline V gene data show CDR1 as MNHEY and CDR2 as SMNVEV (reference sequence). The CDR3 nucleotides are TGTGCCAGCAGCTCCCAGCCGGCAGGGGCGGAACAGACCCAGTACTTC. It translates to CASSSQPAGAEQTQYF.

Remarks on this clonotype: It may be a read error: a sequence one base away is much more abundant. This chain joins TRBV12-5 and TRBJ2-3; TRBD1 might be the D (6 bases). CDR1 is LGHNT and CDR2 is FRNRAP in the germline V gene. There are 15 residues in the CDR3. The germline V and J ends were trimmed by 1 base and 1 base, with 9 bases remaining between them. The CDR3 region is CASGLEDSRTDTQYF. The DNA for the CDR3 is TGTGCTAGTGGTTTGGAGGACAGCCGCACAGATACGCAGTATTTT.

This clonotype was seen repeatedly, ten times or more. V usage is TRBV5-1 and J usage is TRBJ2-7, with D tentatively TRBD1 (5 bases). CDR3 length: 13 residues. The germline gives CDR1 SGHRS, CDR2 YFSETQ. The V end lost 4 bases, the J end lost 0 bases, and 8 bases lay between the germline ends. CDR3 coding DNA: TGCGCCAGCAGCCCAGGGCCCTCCTACGAGCAGTACTTC. Amino acid sequence: CASSPGPSYEQYF.

A remark on this clonotype: This may be a read error, as it is one base from a much larger clone. This chain joins TRBV20-1 and TRBJ2-5, with TRBD2 identical over 12 bases. The CDR3 is made up of 14 amino acids. Looked up from germline, CDR1 is DFQATT and CDR2 is SNEGSKA (reference sequence). This CDR3 is CSASRTSGVEIQYF. In DNA, the CDR3 is TGCAGTGCTTCGAGGACTAGCGGGGTAGAGATCCAGTACTTC.

With regard to this clonotype: A much larger clone sits a single nucleotide away, making a read error possible. As DNA, the CDR3 is TGTGCCGGCAGAAAAGGGGAGGTTAGCCAGGAGGACACCGGGGAGCTGTTTTTT. This sequence encodes CAGRKGEVSQEDTGELFF. V and J are TRBV2 and TRBJ2-2; D is perhaps TRBD2 (6 bases). The CDR3 is made up of 18 amino acids. Germline V gene data show CDR1 as SNHLY and CDR2 as FYNNEI.

This clonotype was detected ten times or more. The chain carries TRBV9 and TRBJ2-1; weak D call: TRBD2 (5 bases). The length of the CDR3 is 15 residues. V lost 0 bases and J lost 4, with 11 bases in between. Per germline, CDR1 SGDLS and CDR2 YYNGEE. This CDR3 is CASSVGGSLYNEQFF. The CDR3 DNA reads as TGTGCCAGCAGCGTAGGAGGGTCTCTGTACAATGAGCAGTTCTTC.

There are many counts of this clonotype. The chain joins TRBV5-1 to TRBJ1-2; no definite D call. V was trimmed by 2 bases and J by 0 bases, leaving 8 bases between them. Germline V lookup: CDR1 SGHRS, CDR2 YFSETQ. This CDR3 has 14 residues. The CDR3 region has the DNA TGCGCCAGCAGCTTCGGCACCGCTAACTATGGCTACACCTTC. Translation: CASSFGTANYGYTF.

This clonotype was counted ten times or more. The chain carries TRBV11-2 and TRBJ1-3; no reliable D call. Germline values: CDR1 SGHAT, CDR2 FQNNGV. Trimming removed 2 bases at V and 4 bases at J, with 9 bases between. The CDR3 is made up of 14 amino acids. CDR3 in DNA: TGTGCCAGCAGCTTAAATCCGGCGGGAAACACCATATATTTT. The encoded protein is CASSLNPAGNTIYF. Full variable domain (missing parts from reference TRBV11-2 and TRBJ1-3): EAGVAQSPRYKIIEKRQSVAFWCNPISGHATLYWYQQILGQGPKLLIQFQNNGVVDDSQLPKDRFSAERLKGVDSTLKIQPAKLEDSAVYLCASSLNPAGNTIYFGEGSWLTVV.

The V and J genes are TRBV5-8 and TRBJ2-1; no clear D. This CDR3 region has 15 residues. Germline V gives CDR1 SGHTS, CDR2 YDEGEE. V dropped 4 bases and J dropped 5 bases, with 16 bases sitting between them. This CDR3 reads CASSPGPLAHNEQFF. CDR3 DNA sequence: TGTGCCAGCAGCCCCGGGCCCCTGGCCCACAATGAGCAGTTCTTC.